The 18 T cell receptor beta chains given below trace back to one sample, sequenced in a study of cytomegalovirus exposure and HLA in healthy donors. The PCR made use of 60 Vbeta and 13 Jbeta primers. Only in-frame clones appear in the TCRdb table, and some are missing; sequencing was by immunoSEQ multiplex PCR. The sample lists over 150,000 clones, 70% to 85% occurring once. Material for sequencing was PBMCs. The receptors derive from a woman aged 25 to 39 in good health and CMV-seropositive.

The chain combines TRBV7-8 with TRBJ1-1, with 7 nucleotides matching TRBD1. Trimming took 0 bases from V and 0 from J; bases not matched to a gene: 4. Germline V CDR1 and CDR2: SGHVS, FQNEAQ. The length of the CDR3 is 16 residues. In nucleotides, the CDR3 is TGTGCCAGCAGCTTAGCACAGGGGATAATGAACACTGAAGCTTTCTTT. Protein product: CASSLAQGIMNTEAFF.

The chain is built from TRBV9 and TRBJ2-3; possible D gene TRBD2, 6 bases. V was shortened by 4 bases and J by 5 bases, with 14 bases between the two germline ends. This CDR3 contains 14 residues. Looked up from germline, CDR1 is SGDLS and CDR2 is YYNGEE. In DNA, the CDR3 is TGTGCCAGCAGCTCCCGACTAGAGGTAGATACGCAGTATTTT. Protein sequence: CASSSRLEVDTQYF.

The chain links TRBV11-3 to TRBJ2-3; 7 nucleotides agree with TRBD2. The CDR3 length is 15 residues. Germline values: CDR1 SGHNT, CDR2 YENEEA. With V trimmed by 5 bases and J by 1 base, 6 bases remained unmatched. Written as DNA, the CDR3 is TGTGCCAGCAGCATGAGACTAGCAGGCACAGATACGCAGTATTTT. Amino acids: CASSMRLAGTDTQYF.

CDR3: CASSAGTGGGGNQPQHF. The CDR3 nucleotides are TGTGCCAGCAGTGCAGGGACAGGGGGTGGGGGCAATCAGCCCCAGCATTTT. The V call is TRBV27, the J call TRBJ1-5, with TRBD1 identical over 11 bases. V lost 5 bases to trimming and J lost 2 bases; unmatched junction nucleotides: 8. From germline, CDR1 is MNHEY and CDR2 SMNVEV (reference sequence). The CDR3 is made up of 17 amino acids.

In this sample, this clone turned up a few times. The chain couples TRBV29-1 to TRBJ2-1; no firm D call. V lost 0 bases to trimming and J lost 6 bases, with 12 bases between them. The CDR3 covers 14 residues. The germline CDR1 and CDR2 sequences are SQVTM and ANQGSEA. The CDR3 DNA reads as TGCAGCGTTGAAGATCCGAGGAACTCCAATGAGCAGTTCTTC. Its translation is CSVEDPRNSNEQFF.

This clone was recorded once. The genes are TRBV5-5 and TRBJ2-7; TRBD1 matches at 9 bases. Germline V gene lookup returns CDR1 SGHKS and CDR2 YYEKEE (reference sequence). J gave up 2 bases and V 0 bases, and 12 bases lay outside the gene matches. The CDR3 totals 18 residues. The CDR3 is CASSLGIPGTGTTYEQYF. The CDR3 bases are TGTGCCAGCAGCTTGGGGATTCCCGGGACAGGGACTACCTACGAGCAGTACTTC.

This clone was seen just once. The rearrangement joins TRBV2 to TRBJ1-1; 7 bases fit TRBD1. J gave up 0 bases and V 6 bases, and 7 bases lay outside the gene matches. Germline CDR1 is SNHLY and CDR2 is FYNNEI. This CDR3 contains 15 residues. The CDR3 loop reads CASSSRQGLNTEAFF. CDR3 bases: TGTGCCAGCAGCTCCCGACAGGGATTGAACACTGAAGCTTTCTTT.

V and J are TRBV6-6 and TRBJ2-7; D is undetermined. The germline V gene has CDR1 MNHNY and CDR2 SVGAGI (reference sequence). The V and J ends lost 3 bases and 6 bases respectively, with 9 bases between them. The CDR3 has 12 amino acids. DNA of the CDR3: TGTGCCAGCAGTTATATACGGTCCGAGCAGTACTTC. Translated: CASSYIRSEQYF.

J is TRBJ2-1 and V is TRBV29-1, with D uncertain. Germline V gene lookup returns CDR1 SQVTM and CDR2 ANQGSEA. Trimming shortened V by 4 bases and J by 0 bases, and 7 bases separated the two germline ends. The CDR3 consists of 13 residues. The CDR3 reads CSVVPGSYNEQFF. The DNA of the CDR3 is TGCAGCGTTGTTCCAGGCTCCTACAATGAGCAGTTCTTC.

V is TRBV5-1 and J is TRBJ2-7; 10 bases are a match to TRBD2. The CDR3 is 16 residues long. The ends lost 2 bases at V and 7 bases at J; junction bases unmatched: 12. The V gene's germline CDR1 is SGHRS and CDR2 YFSETQ. The CDR3 DNA follows: TGCGCCAGCAGCTTTATAGCGGGAGGCCAACAGATTGAGCAGTACTTC. Encoded protein: CASSFIAGGQQIEQYF.

The chain links TRBV25-1 to TRBJ2-7; D unclear. The ends were cut back, 2 bases at V and 0 bases at J, with 8 bases in the middle. Germline V gene lookup returns CDR1 MGHDK and CDR2 SYGVNS. CDR3 size: 14 residues. The CDR3 coding sequence is TGTGCCAGCAGTGAACGCACCAGCTCCTACGAGCAGTACTTC. It yields the protein CASSERTSSYEQYF.

The CDR3 spells CAISLGLAVNTGELFF. DNA for the CDR3: TGTGCCATCAGCCTGGGTCTAGCGGTAAACACCGGGGAGCTGTTTTTT. The chain links TRBV10-3 to TRBJ2-2; 7 bases match TRBD2. V shed 6 bases and J 2 bases; nucleotides not matched to a gene: 9. The CDR3 spans 16 residues. The germline V gene has CDR1 ENHRY and CDR2 SYGVKD.

The rearrangement uses TRBV6-5 and TRBJ2-1; a weak D match, TRBD2 (6 bases). The V and J ends lost 2 bases and 7 bases respectively, with 12 bases between them. The CDR3 is made up of 14 amino acids. Germline CDR1 reads MNHEY; CDR2 reads SVGAGI. The CDR3 reads CASSYRGAGNEQFF. As DNA, the CDR3 is TGTGCCAGCAGTTACAGGGGTGCGGGGAATGAGCAGTTCTTC.

The chain has TRBV7-9 and TRBJ2-7; D might be TRBD2 (5 bases). Looked up from germline, CDR1 is SEHNR and CDR2 is FQNEAQ (reference sequence). The V and J ends lost 1 base and 9 bases respectively, with 13 bases between them. The CDR3 has 13 amino acids. Here the CDR3 reads CASSLGGPRVQYF. CDR3 coding DNA: TGTGCCAGCAGCTTAGGCGGCCCGCGGGTGCAGTACTTC.

J is TRBJ2-2 and V is TRBV7-9; D perhaps matches TRBD2 (5 bases). Deletions cut 5 bases from V and 3 bases from J, with 13 bases between. The germline gives CDR1 SEHNR, CDR2 FQNEAQ (reference sequence). There are 15 residues in the CDR3. The CDR3 here is CASSTWTGDTGELFF. The CDR3 DNA sequence: TGTGCCAGCAGCACTTGGACCGGGGACACCGGGGAGCTGTTTTTT.

On this clone: The junction differs from germline at one of its ends, possibly a read error. The chain joins TRBV5-8 to TRBJ2-1, with a weak D call TRBD2 (6 bases). From germline, CDR1 is SGHTS and CDR2 YDEGEE. The CDR3 runs to 15 residues. The CDR3, as DNA: TGTGCCAGCAGATTGGAAGTGGGGGGTTACAATGAGCAGTTCTTC. Translated, it gives CASRLEVGGYNEQFF.

The V gene is TRBV4-1, the J gene TRBJ2-3; 10 bases agree with TRBD2. V shed 1 base, J shed 4 bases, and the junction held 11 bases outside the gene matches. From germline, CDR1 is MGHRA and CDR2 YSYEKL. The CDR3 totals 18 residues. The CDR3 sequence is CASSQGLLAGGLADTQYF. In DNA, the CDR3 is TGCGCCAGCAGCCAAGGGTTGTTAGCGGGAGGATTGGCAGATACGCAGTATTTT.

This clone occurred a few times. The chain combines TRBV2 with TRBJ2-3, with unresolved D. Germline CDR1 reads SNHLY; CDR2 reads FYNNEI. Between the trimmed V and J ends, which lost 4 bases and 0 bases, there was a span of 8 bases. This CDR3 region has 14 residues. The CDR3 region is CASSGAGSTDTQYF. DNA of the CDR3: TGTGCCAGCAGTGGTGCCGGGAGCACAGATACGCAGTATTTT.